This TCR beta chain was identified in a study of T cell responses to AZD1222 COVID-19 vaccine. Study-wide results and caveats: White British ancestry dominated among donors, who included more females, and clonal diversity was possibly underestimated. A reported finding is that nearly half of spike-specific TCRs target unmutated variant regions. Sampling that yielded the repertoires occurred only after the peak T cell response.

The repertoire was sequenced with immunoSEQ multiplex PCR; TCRdb's copy has only in-frame clones and lacks some. The sample lists 100,000 to 150,000 clones, about nine tenths seen once, with less than 9% in the top ten. This CDR3 spans 13 amino acids. Germline assignment: CDR1 MNHEY and CDR2 SMNVEV (reference sequence). Trimming removed 3 bases from V and 0 bases from J, with 3 bases in between. As regards this clone: Its antigen is currently unknown.

The origin of this receptor is an adult in good health. The sample here was peripheral blood, taken on day 0 of AZD1222 vaccination. The genes are TRBV27 and TRBJ2-1; no definite D call. Here the CDR3 reads CASSFNSYNEQFF. The CDR3 DNA follows: TGTGCCAGCAGTTTCAACTCCTACAATGAGCAGTTCTTC.